Below, one TCR beta chain is given with its context. Measured with immunoSEQ multiplex PCR; TCRdb has only the in-frame clones, and not every one. Among fewer than 70,000 clones listed, over 65% were seen once. The sample is drawn from a study of control samples from healthy donors and cancer patients. CDR1 and CDR2 from the germline V gene are MNHEY and SMNVEV (reference sequence). The CDR3 is 15 amino acids. V lost 3 bases and J 3 bases, leaving 14 bases between the germline ends. V gene TRBV27 combines with J gene TRBJ1-1, with unresolved D. This sequence was found in a woman aged 50 to 65 with lung cancer. The sample taken for sequencing was PBMCs. The DNA for the CDR3 is TGTGCCAGCAGTTTGAGATTTGGTGCGGACACTGAAGCTTTCTTT. Translation: CASSLRFGADTEAFF.